These 21 T cell receptor beta chains were all obtained from the same sample, sequenced in a study of CD8+ T cells in alopecia areata. Treatment noted: oral pan-JAK inhibitor, 5-10 mg twice daily. Sequencing used cDNA as its template, made by extracting RNA and reverse transcribing it. Profiling relied on immunoSEQ multiplex PCR, and the TCRdb table lists in-frame clones only, not all of them. The sample contains approximately 280,000 clones, about 62% of which appear only once. The sample in question was CD4+ T cells sorted from blood, obtained at week 24, from a patient treated with tofacitinib. Every receptor here comes from a human donor with alopecia areata.

This clone was seen more than once but under ten times. The rearrangement joins TRBV14 to TRBJ1-1, with D perhaps matching TRBD1 (6 bases). The CDR3 spans 15 residues. V was shortened by 4 bases and J by 0 bases, with 12 bases between the two germline ends. The germline V gene has CDR1 SGHDN and CDR2 FVKESK. CDR3 loop: CASSRLQGLNTEAFF. The CDR3 DNA is TGTGCCAGCAGCCGCCTACAGGGACTGAACACTGAAGCTTTCTTT.

The chain employs TRBV10-3 and TRBJ2-5; 7 nucleotides line up with TRBD2. V lost 4 bases and J lost 7; bases outside the gene matches: 9. Germline V lookup: CDR1 ENHRY, CDR2 SYGVKD. CDR3 length equals 14 residues. The CDR3 DNA reads TGTGCCATCAGTGCTGACTCTAGCGGAGGGACCCAGTACTTC. Its translation: CAISADSSGGTQYF.

V and J are TRBV10-3 and TRBJ1-1; TRBD1 aligns across 8 bases. Losses at the gene ends were 2 bases for V and 6 bases for J; bases not matched to a gene: 5. This CDR3 is 14 amino acids long. CDR1 ENHRY and CDR2 SYGVKD come from the germline V gene. This CDR3 reads CAISEDRGGSEAFF. The CDR3 nucleotides read TGTGCCATCAGTGAGGACAGGGGTGGATCTGAAGCTTTCTTT.

This sequence joins TRBV6-5 and TRBJ1-1; TRBD1 agrees at 8 bases. The CDR3 extends over 16 amino acids. The germline V gene encodes CDR1 MNHEY and CDR2 SVGAGI. V dropped 2 bases and J dropped 5; count of bases not matched to a gene: 10. CDR3 residues: CASSYDRGAGRTEAFF. Written as DNA, the CDR3 is TGTGCCAGCAGTTACGACAGGGGCGCAGGACGTACTGAAGCTTTCTTT.

The rearrangement uses TRBV5-1 and TRBJ2-3; D call uncertain. This CDR3 contains 14 residues. CDR1 is SGHRS and CDR2 is YFSETQ in the germline V gene. V lost 4 bases and J 4 bases, leaving 13 bases between the germline ends. In nucleotides, the CDR3 is TGCGCCAGCAGCCGTACTATAGCAGCAGATACGCAGTATTTT. Translated: CASSRTIAADTQYF. Looking up the rest from reference TRBV5-1 and TRBJ2-3 gives the full variable domain: KAGVTQTPRYLIKTRGQQVTLSCSPISGHRSVSWYQQTPGQGLQFLFEYFSETQRNKGNFPGRFSGRQFSNSRSEMNVSTLELGDSALYLCASSRTIAADTQYFGPGTRLTVL.

The chain recombines TRBV27 with TRBJ1-6; 9 nucleotides line up with TRBD1. The CDR3 is made up of 16 amino acids. Trimming took 5 bases from V and 10 from J; bases not matched to a gene: 12. The germline V gene encodes CDR1 MNHEY and CDR2 SMNVEV (reference sequence). The CDR3 DNA reads TGTGCCAGCAGTCCCTCCCGGGACAGGGTACTGTCACCCCTCCACTTT. Translated: CASSPSRDRVLSPLHF.

The chain has TRBV4-1 and TRBJ1-1; D might be TRBD1 (5 bases). In germline, CDR1 is MGHRA, CDR2 YSYEKL. V lost 1 base and J lost 7, with 13 bases in between. The CDR3 is 14 amino acids. DNA of the CDR3: TGCGCCAGCAGCCAAGCTAAAACAGGTCTTGAAGCTTTCTTT. It translates to CASSQAKTGLEAFF.

The chain joins TRBV30 to TRBJ1-5, with 11 bases matching TRBD1. Germline CDR1 reads GTSNPN; CDR2 reads SVGIG (reference sequence). CDR3 size: 14 residues. V lost 1 base and J lost 11; bases outside the gene matches: 7. CDR3 sequence (DNA): TGTGCCTGGAGTGGGGACAGGGGGTTTGGAGCCCAGCATTTT. Protein product: CAWSGDRGFGAQHF.

Only a few counts were recorded for this clone. The V and J genes are TRBV2 and TRBJ1-5; a possible D gene is TRBD1 (5 bases). V was shortened by 4 bases and J by 6 bases, with 16 bases between the two germline ends. This CDR3 region has 15 residues. Germline-derived CDR1 and CDR2 are SNHLY and FYNNEI. CDR3: CASSATGGFGQPQHF. Here the CDR3 DNA reads TGTGCCAGCAGTGCTACAGGAGGGTTTGGTCAGCCCCAGCATTTT.

V is TRBV30 and J is TRBJ1-3, with D hard to call. V was pared by 5 bases and J by 8 bases, with 16 bases between. The CDR3 spans 13 residues. Germline-derived CDR1 and CDR2 are GTSNPN and SVGIG (reference sequence). The CDR3, as DNA: TGTGCCTGGGCTCGGGCCCGACGCGACACCATATATTTT. It codes for CAWARARRDTIYF.

J is TRBJ2-7 and V is TRBV6-5, with 9 bases identical to TRBD2. Per the germline V gene, CDR1 is MNHEY and CDR2 is SVGAGI. CDR3 size: 14 residues. The trim removed 6 bases at V and 0 bases at J, leaving 3 bases unmatched. As DNA, the CDR3 is TGTGCCAGCAGACGTAGCGGGAGCTCCTACGAGCAGTACTTC. Translation gives CASRRSGSSYEQYF.

This clone was seen ten or more times. V is TRBV27 and J is TRBJ1-1; possibly TRBD1 for D (5 bases). V lost 5 bases and J lost 1, with 14 bases in between. The CDR3 is 15 residues long. Germline CDR1 reads MNHEY; CDR2 reads SMNVEV (reference sequence). CDR3 DNA sequence: TGTGCCAGCAGTGCATCAGGGTTTCCGAACACTGAAGCTTTCTTT. It translates to CASSASGFPNTEAFF.

This sequence joins TRBV2 and TRBJ2-7; D not resolved. The length of the CDR3 is 12 residues. Trimming took off 8 bases at V and 5 bases at J, with 13 bases between the two ends. Looked up from germline, CDR1 is SNHLY and CDR2 is FYNNEI. In DNA, the CDR3 is TGTGCCAGCGGACGTTCGAGCCACGAGCAGTACTTC. Translated, it gives CASGRSSHEQYF. The entire variable domain, with the rest obtained from reference TRBV2 and TRBJ2-7, is as follows: EPEVTQTPSHQVTQMGQEVILRCVPISNHLYFYWYRQILGQKVEFLVSFYNNEISEKSEIFDDQFSVERPDGSNFTLKIRSTKLEDSAMYFCASGRSSHEQYFGPGTRLTVT.

The chain employs TRBV30 and TRBJ2-2, with 8 nucleotides matching TRBD1. The CDR3 totals 16 residues. V gave up 0 bases and J gave up 4 bases; unmatched junction bases: 7. CDR1 is GTSNPN and CDR2 is SVGIG in the germline V gene (reference sequence). CDR3 protein: CAWSVGRTGTTGELFF. The CDR3 nucleotides read TGTGCCTGGAGTGTAGGGCGGACAGGGACCACCGGGGAGCTGTTTTTT.

This clone was counted between two and nine times. The chain carries TRBV7-2 and TRBJ1-2, with a tentative D call TRBD1 (6 bases). Trimming removed 2 bases at V and 8 bases at J, with 18 bases between. This CDR3 comprises 15 residues. CDR1 is SGHTA, CDR2 FQGNSA, per germline. CDR3 loop: CASSLRSGRGGGYTF. Here the CDR3 DNA reads TGTGCCAGCAGCTTACGGTCAGGCAGGGGAGGAGGCTACACCTTC.

The gene calls are TRBV9 and TRBJ1-2; 7 nucleotides line up with TRBD1. Per germline, CDR1 SGDLS and CDR2 YYNGEE. The length of the CDR3 is 12 residues. V gave up 4 bases and J gave up 6 bases; unmatched junction bases: 3. CDR3 sequence: CASSPQGNGYTF. The CDR3 DNA follows: TGTGCCAGCAGCCCACAGGGGAATGGCTACACCTTC.

The J gene is TRBJ2-7, the V gene TRBV30; 8 bases line up with TRBD1. Germline values: CDR1 GTSNPN, CDR2 SVGIG (reference sequence). J lost 2 bases, V lost 3 bases, and 3 bases had no gene match. The CDR3 contains 13 residues. In nucleotides, the CDR3 is TGTGCCTGGAGCAGGGGGCCTACCTACGAGCAGTACTTC. This codes for CAWSRGPTYEQYF.

A few counts support this clone. The chain couples TRBV27 to TRBJ2-5; D not resolved. Deletions cut 4 bases from V and 0 bases from J, with 15 bases between. Germline V gene data show CDR1 as MNHEY and CDR2 as SMNVEV (reference sequence). There are 16 residues in the CDR3. CDR3: CASSSYSAADQETQYF. CDR3 nucleotide sequence: TGTGCCAGCAGTTCTTATAGTGCGGCAGACCAAGAGACCCAGTACTTC.

This clone has a handful of counts. This rearrangement joins TRBV15 to TRBJ1-1; TRBD1 is a possible D gene (5 bases). The CDR3 spans 14 residues. CDR1 LNHNV and CDR2 YYDKDF come from the germline V gene (reference sequence). V lost 0 bases, J lost 5 bases, and 10 bases lay in between. The CDR3 bases are TGTGCCACCAGCAGAGACAGGGAAGTGACTGAAGCTTTCTTT. The encoded protein is CATSRDREVTEAFF.

The chain recombines TRBV15 with TRBJ2-6, with a tentative D call TRBD1 (6 bases). V lost 1 base and J 4 bases, leaving 14 bases between the germline ends. The CDR3 runs 17 residues. Germline values: CDR1 LNHNV, CDR2 YYDKDF (reference sequence). The CDR3 here is CATSRAAAGVGANVLTF. The CDR3 DNA reads as TGTGCCACCAGCAGAGCGGCGGCAGGGGTCGGGGCCAACGTCCTGACTTTC.

In its sample, this clone was seen a few times. The chain combines TRBV2 with TRBJ2-3; a possible D gene is TRBD2 (6 bases). The germline gives CDR1 SNHLY, CDR2 FYNNEI. Trimming took 4 bases from V and 0 from J, leaving 8 bases between them. CDR3 length: 14 residues. The CDR3, as DNA: TGTGCCAGCAGTGTTGCGGGAAGCACAGATACGCAGTATTTT. It encodes CASSVAGSTDTQYF.